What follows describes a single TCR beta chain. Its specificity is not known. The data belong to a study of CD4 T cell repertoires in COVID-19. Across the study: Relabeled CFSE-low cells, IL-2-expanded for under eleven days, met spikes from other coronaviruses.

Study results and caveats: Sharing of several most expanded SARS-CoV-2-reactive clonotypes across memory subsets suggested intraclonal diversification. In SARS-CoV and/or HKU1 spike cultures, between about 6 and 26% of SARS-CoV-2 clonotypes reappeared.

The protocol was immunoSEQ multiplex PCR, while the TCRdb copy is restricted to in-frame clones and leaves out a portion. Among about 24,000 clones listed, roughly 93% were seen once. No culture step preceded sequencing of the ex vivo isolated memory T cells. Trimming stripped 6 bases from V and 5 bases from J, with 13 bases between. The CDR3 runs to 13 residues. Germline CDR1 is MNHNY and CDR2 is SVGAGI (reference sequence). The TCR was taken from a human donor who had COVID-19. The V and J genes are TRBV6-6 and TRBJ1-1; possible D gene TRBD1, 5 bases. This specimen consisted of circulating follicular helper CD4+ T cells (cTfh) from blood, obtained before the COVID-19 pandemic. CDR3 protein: CASRAREVTEAFF. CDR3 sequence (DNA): TGTGCCAGCAGGGCCAGGGAGGTAACTGAAGCTTTCTTT.